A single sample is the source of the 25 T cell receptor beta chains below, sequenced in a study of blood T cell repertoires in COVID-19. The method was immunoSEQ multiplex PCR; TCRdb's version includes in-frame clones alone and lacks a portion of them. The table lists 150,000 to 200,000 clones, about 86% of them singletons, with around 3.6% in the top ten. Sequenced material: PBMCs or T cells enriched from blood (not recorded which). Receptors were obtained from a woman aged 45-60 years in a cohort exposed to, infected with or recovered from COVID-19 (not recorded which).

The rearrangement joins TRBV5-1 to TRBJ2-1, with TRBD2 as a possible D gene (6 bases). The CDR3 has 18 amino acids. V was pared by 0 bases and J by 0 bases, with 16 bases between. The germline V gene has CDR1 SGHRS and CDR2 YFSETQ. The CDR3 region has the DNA TGCGCCAGCAGCTTGGTATTGGTCGTCGGGAGCTCCTACAATGAGCAGTTCTTC. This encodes CASSLVLVVGSSYNEQFF.

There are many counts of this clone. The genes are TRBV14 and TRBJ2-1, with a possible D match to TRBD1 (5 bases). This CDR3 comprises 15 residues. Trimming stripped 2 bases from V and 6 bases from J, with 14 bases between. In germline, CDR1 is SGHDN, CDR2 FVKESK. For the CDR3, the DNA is TGTGCCAGCAGCCAACTTCAGGGCAGCCTCAATGAGCAGTTCTTC. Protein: CASSQLQGSLNEQFF.

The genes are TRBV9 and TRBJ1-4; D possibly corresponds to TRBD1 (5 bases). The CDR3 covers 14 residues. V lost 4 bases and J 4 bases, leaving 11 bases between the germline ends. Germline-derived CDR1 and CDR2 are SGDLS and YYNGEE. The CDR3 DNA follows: TGTGCCAGCAGCCCCAAGGGGATTAATGAAAAACTGTTTTTT. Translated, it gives CASSPKGINEKLFF.

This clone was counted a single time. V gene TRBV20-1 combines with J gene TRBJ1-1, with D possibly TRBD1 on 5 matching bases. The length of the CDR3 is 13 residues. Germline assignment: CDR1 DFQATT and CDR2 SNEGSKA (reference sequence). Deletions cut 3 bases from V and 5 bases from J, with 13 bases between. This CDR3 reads CSASSGTRTEAFF. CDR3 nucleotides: TGCAGTGCTAGTTCCGGGACTAGGACTGAAGCTTTCTTT.

The CDR3 DNA reads TGTGCCAGCAGTCCTCCGGGACAGGGGATGAACACTGAAGCTTTCTTT. Translated, it gives CASSPPGQGMNTEAFF. The V and J genes are TRBV28 and TRBJ1-1; 10 positions agree with TRBD1. With V trimmed by 5 bases and J by 0 bases, 6 bases remained unmatched. Per the germline V gene, CDR1 is MDHEN and CDR2 is SYDVKM. The CDR3 loop spans 16 amino acids.

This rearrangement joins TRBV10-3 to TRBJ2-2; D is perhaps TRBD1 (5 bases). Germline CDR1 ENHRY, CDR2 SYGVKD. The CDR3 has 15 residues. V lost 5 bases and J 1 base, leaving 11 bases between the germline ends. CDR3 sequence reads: CAISTVQGNTGELFF. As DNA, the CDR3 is TGTGCCATCAGTACAGTCCAGGGGAACACCGGGGAGCTGTTTTTT.

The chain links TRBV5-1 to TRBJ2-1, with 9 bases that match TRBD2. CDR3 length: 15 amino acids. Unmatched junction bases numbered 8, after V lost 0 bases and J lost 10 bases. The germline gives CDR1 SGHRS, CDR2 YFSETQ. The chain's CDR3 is CASSLDPAGGREQFF. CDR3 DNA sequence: TGCGCCAGCAGCTTGGACCCAGCGGGAGGCAGAGAGCAGTTCTTC.

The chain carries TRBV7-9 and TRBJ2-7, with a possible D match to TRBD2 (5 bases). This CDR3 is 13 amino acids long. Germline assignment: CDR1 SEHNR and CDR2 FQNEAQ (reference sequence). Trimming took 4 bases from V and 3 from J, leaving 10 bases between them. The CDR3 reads CASSSIRDYEQYF. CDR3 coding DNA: TGTGCCAGCAGCTCTATCCGGGACTACGAGCAGTACTTC.

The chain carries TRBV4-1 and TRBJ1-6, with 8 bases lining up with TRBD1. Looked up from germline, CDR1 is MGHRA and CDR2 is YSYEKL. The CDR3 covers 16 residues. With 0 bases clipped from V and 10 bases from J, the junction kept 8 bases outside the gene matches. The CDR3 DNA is TGCGCCAGCAGCCAAGATCGCGCAGGGGGCAGGTCACCCCTCCACTTT. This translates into CASSQDRAGGRSPLHF.

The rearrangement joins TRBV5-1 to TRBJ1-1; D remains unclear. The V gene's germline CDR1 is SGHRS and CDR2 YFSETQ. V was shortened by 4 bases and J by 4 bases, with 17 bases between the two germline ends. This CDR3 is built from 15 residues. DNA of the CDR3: TGCGCCAGCAGCATGGACGCTAAGTCGGGCACTGAAGCTTTCTTT. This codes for CASSMDAKSGTEAFF.

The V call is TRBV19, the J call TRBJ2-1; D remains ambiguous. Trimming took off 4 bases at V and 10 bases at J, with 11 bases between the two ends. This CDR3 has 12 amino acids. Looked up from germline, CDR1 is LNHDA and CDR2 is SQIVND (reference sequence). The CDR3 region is CASSTRLLEQFF. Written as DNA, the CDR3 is TGTGCCAGTAGTACCCGACTTTTAGAGCAGTTCTTC.

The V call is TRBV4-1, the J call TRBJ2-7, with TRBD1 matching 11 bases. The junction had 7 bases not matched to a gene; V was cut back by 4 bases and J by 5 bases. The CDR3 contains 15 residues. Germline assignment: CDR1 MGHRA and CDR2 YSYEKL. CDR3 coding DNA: TGCGCCAGCAGCCCCCGTTGGACAGGGGGCGACGAGCAGTACTTC. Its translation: CASSPRWTGGDEQYF.

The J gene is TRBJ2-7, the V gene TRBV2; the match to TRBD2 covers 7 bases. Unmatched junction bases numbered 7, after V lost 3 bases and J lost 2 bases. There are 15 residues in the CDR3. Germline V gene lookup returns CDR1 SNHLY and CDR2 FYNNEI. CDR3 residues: CASSEVAGNTYEQYF. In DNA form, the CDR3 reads TGTGCCAGCAGTGAGGTAGCGGGTAACACCTACGAGCAGTACTTC.

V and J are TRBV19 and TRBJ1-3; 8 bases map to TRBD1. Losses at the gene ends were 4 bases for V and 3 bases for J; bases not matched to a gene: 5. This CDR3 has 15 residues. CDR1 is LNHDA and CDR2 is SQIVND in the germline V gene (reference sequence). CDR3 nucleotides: TGTGCCAGTAGTACCCAGGGGGCAGTTGGAAACACCATATATTTT. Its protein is CASSTQGAVGNTIYF.

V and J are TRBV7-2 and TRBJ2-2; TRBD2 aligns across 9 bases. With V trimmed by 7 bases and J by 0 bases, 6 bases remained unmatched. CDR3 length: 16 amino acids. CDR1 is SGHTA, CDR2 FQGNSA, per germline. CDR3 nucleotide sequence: TGTGCCAGCACCCAAGCGGGGGGCGCGAACACCGGGGAGCTGTTTTTT. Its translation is CASTQAGGANTGELFF.

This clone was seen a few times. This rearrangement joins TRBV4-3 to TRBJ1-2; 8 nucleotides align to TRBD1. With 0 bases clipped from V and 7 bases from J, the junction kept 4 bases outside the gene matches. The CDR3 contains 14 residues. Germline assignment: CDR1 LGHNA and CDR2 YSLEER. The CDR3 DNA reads TGCGCCAGCAGCCAAGAGGACAGGGTGAGTGGCTACACCTTC. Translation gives CASSQEDRVSGYTF.

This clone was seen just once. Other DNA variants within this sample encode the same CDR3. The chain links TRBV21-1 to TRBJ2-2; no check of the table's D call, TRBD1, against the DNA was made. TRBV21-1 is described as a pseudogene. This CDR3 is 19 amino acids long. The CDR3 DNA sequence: TGTGCCAGCAGCAAAGTAGGTTTAGAGACAGGGGCGCACACCGGGGAGCTGTTTTTT. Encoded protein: CASSKVGLETGAHTGELFF.

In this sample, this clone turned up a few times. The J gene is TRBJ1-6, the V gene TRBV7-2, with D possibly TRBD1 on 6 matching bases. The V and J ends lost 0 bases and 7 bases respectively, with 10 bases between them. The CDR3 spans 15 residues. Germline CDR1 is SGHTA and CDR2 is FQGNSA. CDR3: CASSLARTENSPLHF. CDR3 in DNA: TGTGCCAGCAGCTTAGCCCGGACAGAGAATTCACCCCTCCACTTT.

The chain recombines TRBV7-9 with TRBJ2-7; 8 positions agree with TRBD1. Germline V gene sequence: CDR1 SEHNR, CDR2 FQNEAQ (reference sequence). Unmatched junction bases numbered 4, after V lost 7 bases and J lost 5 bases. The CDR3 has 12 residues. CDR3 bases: TGTGCCAGCATCTCAGGGGGCCACGAGCAGTACTTC. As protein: CASISGGHEQYF.

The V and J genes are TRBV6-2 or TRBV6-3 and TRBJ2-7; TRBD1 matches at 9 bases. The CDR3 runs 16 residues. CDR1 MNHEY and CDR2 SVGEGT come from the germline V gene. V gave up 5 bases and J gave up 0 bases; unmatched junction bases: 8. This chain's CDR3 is CASSRPTGGLSYEQYF. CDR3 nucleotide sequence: TGTGCCAGCAGTCGGCCCACAGGGGGCCTCTCCTACGAGCAGTACTTC.

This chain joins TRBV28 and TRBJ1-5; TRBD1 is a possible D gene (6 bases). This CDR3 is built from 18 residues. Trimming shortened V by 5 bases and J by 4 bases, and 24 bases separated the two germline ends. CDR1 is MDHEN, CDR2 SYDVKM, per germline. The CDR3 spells CASSPPASRGGGNQPQHF. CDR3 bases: TGTGCCAGCAGTCCCCCCGCGTCCAGGGGAGGGGGGAATCAGCCCCAGCATTTT.

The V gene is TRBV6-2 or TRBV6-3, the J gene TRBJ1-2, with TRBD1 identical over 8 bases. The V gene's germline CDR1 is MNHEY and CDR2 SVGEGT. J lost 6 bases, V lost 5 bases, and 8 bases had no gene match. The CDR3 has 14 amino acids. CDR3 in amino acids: CASSRGQGRDGYTF. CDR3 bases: TGTGCCAGCAGTCGTGGACAGGGCAGGGATGGCTACACCTTC.

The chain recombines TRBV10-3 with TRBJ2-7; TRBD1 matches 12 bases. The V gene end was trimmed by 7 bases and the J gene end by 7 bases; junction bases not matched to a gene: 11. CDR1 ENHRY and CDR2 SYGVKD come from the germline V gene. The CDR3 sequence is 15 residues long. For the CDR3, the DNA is TGTGCCATCACCGAACCGGGACAGGGGGCCAGGGAGCAGTACTTC. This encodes CAITEPGQGAREQYF.

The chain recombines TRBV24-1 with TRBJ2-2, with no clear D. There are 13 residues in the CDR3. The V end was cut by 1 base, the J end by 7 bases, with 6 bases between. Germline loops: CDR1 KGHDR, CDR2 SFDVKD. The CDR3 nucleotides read TGTGCCACCAGTGATTTAACTGGCGGGGAGCTGTTTTTT. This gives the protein CATSDLTGGELFF.

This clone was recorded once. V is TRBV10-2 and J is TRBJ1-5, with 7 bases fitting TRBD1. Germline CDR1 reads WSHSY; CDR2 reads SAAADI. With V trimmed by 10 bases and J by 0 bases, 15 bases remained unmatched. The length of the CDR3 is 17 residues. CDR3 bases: TGCGCCACCAGAGGGACAGAAGCGTCATATAGCAATCAGCCCCAGCATTTT. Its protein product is CATRGTEASYSNQPQHF.